A single sample gave rise to the 4 T cell receptor beta chains below, sequenced in a study of metastatic and nonmetastatic thyroid tumors. TCRdb reanalyzed the PCR reads with MiXCR. The sample comprises tens of thousands of clones, approximately 30% of which are singletons, and approximately 7.8% rests with the top ten. No treatment of any kind had been given to any patient before thyroid surgery. The sample comprised blood. Every receptor here comes from a female donor with papillary thyroid cancer or a benign thyroid nodule (not recorded which). Some clones in this sample may be carry-over from other donors' samples.

The chain links TRBV5-1 to TRBJ1-5; the D is unclear. CDR3 length: 15 residues. V was clipped by 3 bases and J by 6 bases, with 16 bases between them. Germline lookup yields CDR1 SGHRS and CDR2 YFSETQ. The CDR3 bases are TGCGCCAGCAGCTCCACATGGACTGGGTGTCAGCCCCAGCATTTT. Translating it yields CASSSTWTGCQPQHF.

The chain links TRBV11-1 to TRBJ1-1, with a possible D match to TRBD1 (5 bases). V was pared by 0 bases and J by 4 bases, with 9 bases between. The germline gives CDR1 SGHAT, CDR2 FQDESV (reference sequence). This CDR3 has 14 residues. CDR3 sequence reads: CASSLASGGTEAFF. In DNA form, the CDR3 reads TGTGCCAGCAGCTTAGCGTCGGGGGGCACTGAAGCTTTCTTT.

This clone occurred many times. The chain carries TRBV11-2 and TRBJ2-5; D not certain. CDR3 length equals 12 residues. From germline, CDR1 is SGHAT and CDR2 FQNNGV. The V end was cut by 5 bases, the J end by 7 bases, with 11 bases between. The CDR3 protein is CASSHHIRTQYF. CDR3 DNA sequence: TGTGCCAGCAGCCACCATATAAGGACCCAGTACTTC.

As for this clone: This CDR3 fails to terminate in the conserved phenylalanine or tryptophan, so it likely reflects a read error. The DNA is left out, because the CDR3 cannot be placed on it with certainty; the CDR3 is given as TCRdb lists it. This chain joins TRBV19 and TRBJ1-2. In germline, CDR1 is LNHDA, CDR2 SQIVND (reference sequence). The CDR3 length is 12 residues, termini included. CDR3 sequence: CASHSWDYGYTV.